This TCR beta chain originates from a study of post-analysis software for immune sequencing data. Study context: The disease courses covered relapsing-remitting, secondary progressive and progressive-relapsing multiple sclerosis.

This clonotype has ten or more counts. The antigen is not known. Prepared TCR beta cDNA libraries contained unique molecular identifiers. Between about 0.85 and 10 million T cells gave rise to hundreds of thousands of cDNA molecules. Each CDR3 protein gets one entry after TCRdb re-called the PCR reads with MiXCR. In the table there are about 430,000 distinct CDR3 sequences, roughly 40% of which are singletons. Losses at the gene ends were 5 bases for V and 5 bases for J; bases not matched to a gene: 6. The length of the CDR3 is 14 residues. General study points: F measure grouped same-batch samples tightly together. The study found significantly lower normalized Chao1 diversity in multiple sclerosis patients than in controls. Patients carried several TRBV segments more frequently than controls did, and TRBV5-6, TRBV5-1 and TRBV20-1 were among them.

This chain connects TRBV12-3 or TRBV12-4 to TRBJ1-1; 9 bases fit TRBD1. Source material: blood. The TCR originated in a girl aged 2-10 years with multiple sclerosis. The CDR3 sequence is CASSLQGAGTEAFF. The CDR3 region has the DNA TGTGCCAGCAGTCTACAGGGGGCCGGAACTGAAGCTTTCTTT.